A selection of T cell receptor beta chains follows, all from one sample in a study of blood T cell repertoires in COVID-19. Data came from immunoSEQ multiplex PCR; TCRdb stores just in-frame clones and leaves some out. The data hold around 250,000 clones, with over 80% observed a single time. Sample: peripheral blood. Receptors originate from a woman between 65 and 79 years old with COVID-19, enrolled during active disease. The conserved cysteine and the conserved F or W are not part of the CDR3 here.

>TRBJ2-5|TRBV5-1
ARGQGKETQY
>TRBJ2-7|TRBV21-1
ASSKLLTSGMNEQY
>TRBJ2-7|TRBV5-1
ASSPRTGGNSYEQY
>TRBJ2-1|TRBV6-5
ASSRGLAGGGEQF
>TRBJ2-3|TRBV28
ASSFGQSSTDTQY
>TRBJ1-4|TRBV5-1
ASNFGTGREKLF
>TRBJ2-2|TRBV13
ASSRGPGELF
>TRBJ1-6|TRBV6-6
ASSTGDSPLH
>TRBJ2-5|TRBV20-1
SAEYQETQY
>TRBJ2-1|TRBV9
ASSVGRGAYNEQF
>TRBJ2-7|TRBV5-1
ASSLEPTGFHHEQY
>TRBJ1-2|TRBV5-1
ASSTGTGVYGYT
>TRBJ2-3|TRBV5-4
ASSSSGASTDTQY
>TRBJ2-1|TRBV7-9
ASSLTSGIHNEQF
>TRBJ2-7|TRBV7-6
ASSAGTSGNTEQY
>TRBJ1-1|TRBV18
ASSPFRDSQNTEAF
>TRBJ1-5|TRBV4-1
ASSQEGTGGSQPQH
>TRBJ1-1|TRBV11-2
ASSFGENTEAF
>TRBJ1-2|TRBV28
ASISTPGTGYGYT
>TRBJ2-7|TRBV2
ASSLNRVHEQY
>TRBJ2-4|TRBV6-2/TRBV6-3
ASSYFGRAPLAKNIQY
>TRBJ1-1|TRBV5-1
ASGSAAVTEAF
>TRBJ1-4|TRBV30
AWSRGGANEKLF
>TRBJ1-4|TRBV13
ASSSSGTGDEKLF
>TRBJ2-6|TRBV28
ASSFIGTAGANVLT
>TRBJ2-5|TRBV27
ASMTYFGGEETQY
>TRBJ1-1|TRBV6-5
ASSIQGAFTEAF
>TRBJ1-5|TRBV6-6
ASSRTGSGNQPQH
>TRBJ1-2|TRBV5-1
ASSSRQGGYGYT
>TRBJ2-1|TRBV9
ASSYGQGSYNEQF
>TRBJ2-5|TRBV24-1
ATSPNRDSQTQY
>TRBJ2-7|TRBV7-9
ASSLAYNYEQY
>TRBJ1-1|TRBV11-2
ASSLVPQGAGDTEAF
>TRBJ2-2|TRBV27
ASSPTGGATSGELF
>TRBJ2-2|TRBV2
ASTTTGELF
>TRBJ1-5|TRBV19
ASSTRTGYSNQPQH
>TRBJ1-5|TRBV5-6
ASSPGHFNQPQH
>TRBJ1-2|TRBV5-1
ASSLSQGYGYT
>TRBJ2-2|TRBV27
ASSIRTNPTGELF
>TRBJ2-1|TRBV7-3
ASSRMGGLLNEQF
>TRBJ2-4|TRBV29-1
SVALTGAKNIQY
>TRBJ2-7|TRBV6-5
ASRLFDRVNEQY
>TRBJ2-1|TRBV5-1
ASSTGLAGYNEQF
>TRBJ1-4|TRBV28
ASSFPGQGGEKLF
>TRBJ1-4|TRBV6-1
ASSEYGAATNEKLF
>TRBJ2-5|TRBV7-2
ASSLDYRSLETQY
>TRBJ2-5|TRBV27
ASSLQGETQY
>TRBJ1-4|TRBV21-1
ASSIRGSNEKLF
>TRBJ1-1|TRBV5-1
ASSKTGENTEAF
>TRBJ2-5|TRBV11-2
ASSLSSGRETQY
>TRBJ1-1|TRBV5-4
ASSLWTGDSYTEAF
>TRBJ1-5|TRBV27
ASSFRGRGGQPQH
>TRBJ1-6|TRBV7-3
ASSRDSSYNSPLH